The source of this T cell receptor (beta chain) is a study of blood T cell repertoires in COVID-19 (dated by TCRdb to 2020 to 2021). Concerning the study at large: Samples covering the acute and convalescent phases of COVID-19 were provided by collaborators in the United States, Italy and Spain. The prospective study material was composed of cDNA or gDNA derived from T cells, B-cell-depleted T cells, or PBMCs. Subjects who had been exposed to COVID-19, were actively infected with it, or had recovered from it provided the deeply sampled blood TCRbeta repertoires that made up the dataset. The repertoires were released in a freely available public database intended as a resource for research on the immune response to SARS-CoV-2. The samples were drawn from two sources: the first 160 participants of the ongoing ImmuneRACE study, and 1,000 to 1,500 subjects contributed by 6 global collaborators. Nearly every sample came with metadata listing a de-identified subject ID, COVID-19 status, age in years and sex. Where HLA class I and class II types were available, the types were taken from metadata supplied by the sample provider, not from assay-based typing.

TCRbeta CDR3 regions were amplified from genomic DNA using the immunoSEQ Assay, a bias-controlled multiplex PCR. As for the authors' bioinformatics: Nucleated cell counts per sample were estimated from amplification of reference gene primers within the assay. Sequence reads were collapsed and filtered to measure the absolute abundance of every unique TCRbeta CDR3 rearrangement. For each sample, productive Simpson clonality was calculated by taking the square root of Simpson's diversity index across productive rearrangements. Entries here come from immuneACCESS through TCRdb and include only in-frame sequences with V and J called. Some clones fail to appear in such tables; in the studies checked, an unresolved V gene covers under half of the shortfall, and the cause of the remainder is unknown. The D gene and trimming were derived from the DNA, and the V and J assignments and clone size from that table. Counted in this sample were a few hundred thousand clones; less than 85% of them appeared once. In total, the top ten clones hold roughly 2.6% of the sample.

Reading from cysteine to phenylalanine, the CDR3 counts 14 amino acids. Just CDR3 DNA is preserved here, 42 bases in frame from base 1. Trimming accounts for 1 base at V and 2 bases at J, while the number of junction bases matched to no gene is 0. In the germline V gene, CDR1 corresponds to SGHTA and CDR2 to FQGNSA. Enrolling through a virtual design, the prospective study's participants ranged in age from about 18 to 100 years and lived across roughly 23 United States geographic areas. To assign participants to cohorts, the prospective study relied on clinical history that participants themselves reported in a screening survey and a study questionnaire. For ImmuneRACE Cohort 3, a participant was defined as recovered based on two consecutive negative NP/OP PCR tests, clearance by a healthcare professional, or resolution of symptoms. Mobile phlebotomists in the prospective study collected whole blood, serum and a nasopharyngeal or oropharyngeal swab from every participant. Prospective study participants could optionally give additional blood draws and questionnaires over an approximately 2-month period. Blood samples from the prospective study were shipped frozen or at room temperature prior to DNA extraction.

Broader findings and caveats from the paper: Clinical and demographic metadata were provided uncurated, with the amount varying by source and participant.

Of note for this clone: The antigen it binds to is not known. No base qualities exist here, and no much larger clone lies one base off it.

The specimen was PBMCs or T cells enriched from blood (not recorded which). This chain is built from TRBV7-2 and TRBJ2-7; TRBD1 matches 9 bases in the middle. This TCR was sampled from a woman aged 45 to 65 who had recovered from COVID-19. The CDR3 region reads CASSLDRGPYEQYF. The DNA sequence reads TGTGCCAGCAGCTTAGACAGGGGGCCCTACGAGCAGTACTTC.